This T cell receptor beta chain was identified during a study of blood T cell repertoires in COVID-19. About the research overall: Samples taken during acute and convalescent COVID-19 were collected in the United States, Italy and Spain. Nucleic acid was either cDNA or gDNA, and it came from T cells, B-cell-depleted T cells, or PBMCs.

CDR1 SGHAT and CDR2 FQNNGV come from the germline V gene. This CDR3 region has 15 residues. Unmatched junction bases numbered 7, after V lost 6 bases and J lost 4 bases. Assignments of participants to cohorts depended upon their own reported clinical history. The sample holds one count of this clone. Under the authors' procedure: Reference gene primer amplification gave nucleated cell count estimates. Clones were sequenced by immunoSEQ multiplex PCR, and TCRdb holds only the in-frame ones, with some missing. That table gives V, J and clone size, and the DNA gave D and trimming. This sample has about 220,000 clones, with 70% to 90% found just once.

Sequencing was performed on PBMCs or T cells enriched from blood (not recorded which). V is TRBV11-2 and J is TRBJ2-7; 12 bases are shared with TRBD2. The receptor's source is a woman between 50 and 59 years old with acute COVID-19. CDR3 region: CASRRASGREYEQYF. In nucleotides, the CDR3 is TGTGCCAGCAGACGAGCTAGCGGGAGGGAATACGAGCAGTACTTC.